This record concerns one T cell receptor beta chain sequence. The CDR3 is 15 amino acids. CDR1 is SGHDN and CDR2 is FVKESK in the germline V gene. Between the trimmed V and J ends, which lost 3 bases and 10 bases, there was a span of 22 bases. This record belongs to a study of CD8+ T cells in alopecia areata. Turning to the study itself: Treatment of the treated patients consisted of oral tofacitinib, 5 to 10 mg twice daily.

cDNA prepared by RNA extraction and subsequent reverse transcription served as the template for sequencing. Sequencing was performed with immunoSEQ multiplex PCR; in TCRdb, only in-frame clones are kept and a portion is missing. Here the sample spans some 200,000 clones, 50% to 60% being singletons. The receptor was derived from a human donor with alopecia areata. The chain carries TRBV14 and TRBJ2-7, with D perhaps TRBD2 (6 bases). Here the sequenced sample was CD4+ T cells sorted from blood, taken at week 0. CDR3 region: CASSQGPGGIEAQYF. CDR3 sequence (DNA): TGTGCCAGCAGCCAGGGCCCAGGAGGGATCGAGGCCCAGTACTTC.